This T cell receptor beta chain derives from a study of blood T cell repertoires in COVID-19 (dated by TCRdb to about 2020). Concerning the study at large: Samples covering the acute and convalescent phases of COVID-19 were provided by collaborators in the United States, Italy and Spain. The prospective study material was composed of cDNA or gDNA derived from T cells, B-cell-depleted T cells, or PBMCs. The dataset comprised deeply sampled blood TCRbeta repertoires from subjects exposed to, actively infected with, or recovered from COVID-19. The repertoires were made available in a free public database intended to serve as a resource for research on the immune response to SARS-CoV-2. Samples were obtained from the ongoing ImmuneRACE study (first 160 participants) and from some 1,200 subjects provided by 6 global collaborators. The sample metadata nearly always contained a de-identified subject ID, COVID-19 status, age in years and sex. Where available, HLA class I and class II types were obtained from metadata supplied by the sample provider rather than from assay-based typing. The study at large found these results: The quantity of clinical and demographic metadata differed by source and by participant and was supplied without curation.

TCRbeta CDR3 regions were amplified from genomic DNA by means of the immunoSEQ Assay, a bias-controlled multiplex PCR. The source study handled its data this way. The number of nucleated cells in each sample was estimated from the amplification of reference gene primers within the assay. To quantify the absolute abundance of each unique TCRbeta CDR3 rearrangement, sequence reads were collapsed and filtered. Productive Simpson clonality was computed per sample as the square root of Simpson's diversity index over productive rearrangements. TCRdb took over this immuneACCESS table, retaining in-frame rearrangements with V and J assigned. Such tables are incomplete; in checked studies, under half of the missing clones stem from an unresolved V gene, and the remainder is unexplained. V and J calls and clone size follow that table, whereas D and trimming were derived from the DNA. The sample table records about 90,000 clones; around four fifths of these occur just once. The ten largest account for about an eighth of the sample.

The collaborating institutions used their own protocols to collect whole blood in K2EDTA tubes. For TCRbeta analysis, collaborator samples were shipped as frozen whole blood, as isolated PBMCs, or as DNA extracted from either sample type. This clone was found once. Its recognized antigen is unknown. No base quality information exists; no much larger clone differs at one position. V drops 4 bases and J drops 0 bases, leaving 12 bases in between. Taken from the germline V gene, the CDR1 and CDR2 loops are SGHTA and FQGNSA. The CDR3, cysteine through phenylalanine, is 15 amino acids long. Only CDR3 DNA remains: 45 bases, in frame from the first base.

This sequence uses TRBV7-2 and TRBJ1-1; the D gene identity is not certain. The material sequenced was peripheral blood. The TCR sequence derives from a woman aged 70 to 79 with active or convalescent COVID-19. The CDR3 amino acid sequence is: CASSSRASMNTEAFF. At the DNA level, the sequence is TGTGCCAGCAGCTCCCGTGCCAGTATGAACACTGAAGCTTTCTTT.